One and the same sample provided the 5 T cell receptor beta chains below, sequenced in a study of identical twins. TCRdb recomputed calls from the 5' RACE reads with MiXCR, one row per CDR3 protein. The data show fewer than 250,000 distinct CDR3 sequences, with 7.5% seen just once and less than 6.5% held by the top ten. The same specimen was also included in a second study, on yellow fever vaccine responses in identical twins.

Sequenced material: CD8+ T cells sorted from blood. These TCRs come from a woman aged 18-29 years in good health.

In this sample, this clonotype turned up a few times. This chain uses TRBV4-1 with TRBJ2-2; D tentatively fits TRBD1 or TRBD2 (5 bases each). The ends were cut back, 3 bases at V and 2 bases at J, with 13 bases in the middle. Germline V CDR1 and CDR2: MGHRA, YSYEKL. The CDR3 spans 16 residues. CDR3: CASSQESGGNTGELFF. The CDR3 DNA follows: TGCGCCAGCAGCCAGGAAAGTGGGGGAAACACCGGGGAGCTGTTTTTT.

This clonotype was recorded only once. The chain is built from TRBV5-8 and TRBJ2-7, with a tentative D call TRBD1 (7 bases). The V end lost 4 bases, the J end lost 4 bases, and 24 bases lay between the germline ends. The length of the CDR3 is 17 residues. Germline lookup yields CDR1 SGHTS and CDR2 YDEGEE. CDR3 nucleotide sequence: TGTGCCAGCAGCCATCAAACCTCAGGGGGGCTTATGTACGAGCAGTACTTC. It is translated as CASSHQTSGGLMYEQYF.

This clonotype has a handful of counts. The rearrangement uses TRBV24-1 and TRBJ2-3, with D possibly called TRBD1 or TRBD2 (5 bases each). There are 11 residues in the CDR3. Germline CDR1 and CDR2: KGHDR and SFDVKD. Trimming took off 9 bases at V and 2 bases at J, with 5 bases between the two ends. CDR3 nucleotides: TGTGCCACCGGGACCACAGATACGCAGTATTTT. Translated, it gives CATGTTDTQYF.

The chain has TRBV7-8 and TRBJ2-3, with 9 positions matching TRBD2. V lost 5 bases and J lost 4; bases outside the gene matches: 13. The CDR3 loop spans 17 amino acids. The germline V gene has CDR1 SGHVS and CDR2 FQNEAQ. CDR3: CASSRFRREGPADTQYF. CDR3 coding DNA: TGTGCCAGCAGCCGTTTCCGGCGGGAGGGTCCGGCAGATACGCAGTATTTT.

This clonotype was seen at least ten times. The chain combines TRBV6-5 with TRBJ1-6, with D perhaps matching TRBD1 (5 bases). V lost 4 bases and J 4 bases, leaving 11 bases between the germline ends. The CDR3 sequence is 15 residues long. Germline CDR1 MNHEY, CDR2 SVGAGI. CDR3 sequence: CASSSTTEYNSPLHF. As DNA, the CDR3 is TGTGCCAGCAGTTCGACGACAGAGTATAATTCACCCCTCCACTTT.